This T cell receptor beta chain was sequenced during a study of brain T cells in children with intractable seizures. Time point in this sample: blood from clinic visit 5 months post-surgery; TSC patient then seizure free. The V gene lost 0 bases and the J gene lost 0 bases, with 9 bases spanning the gap. The CDR3 loop spans 15 amino acids. Germline CDR1 reads SGHRS; CDR2 reads YFSETQ. This clone appeared a few times. Sequenced by immunoSEQ multiplex PCR; TCRdb stores in-frame clones only, minus some. The sample has under 400,000 clones, over 85% seen once. The material was peripheral blood, obtained approximately 5 months after surgery. The TCR was taken from a boy younger than two with tuberous sclerosis and intractable seizures. This chain uses TRBV5-1 with TRBJ1-1; the D is unclear. CDR3 DNA sequence: TGCGCCAGCAGCTTGGAAAGGATCATGAACACTGAAGCTTTCTTT. It codes for CASSLERIMNTEAFF.